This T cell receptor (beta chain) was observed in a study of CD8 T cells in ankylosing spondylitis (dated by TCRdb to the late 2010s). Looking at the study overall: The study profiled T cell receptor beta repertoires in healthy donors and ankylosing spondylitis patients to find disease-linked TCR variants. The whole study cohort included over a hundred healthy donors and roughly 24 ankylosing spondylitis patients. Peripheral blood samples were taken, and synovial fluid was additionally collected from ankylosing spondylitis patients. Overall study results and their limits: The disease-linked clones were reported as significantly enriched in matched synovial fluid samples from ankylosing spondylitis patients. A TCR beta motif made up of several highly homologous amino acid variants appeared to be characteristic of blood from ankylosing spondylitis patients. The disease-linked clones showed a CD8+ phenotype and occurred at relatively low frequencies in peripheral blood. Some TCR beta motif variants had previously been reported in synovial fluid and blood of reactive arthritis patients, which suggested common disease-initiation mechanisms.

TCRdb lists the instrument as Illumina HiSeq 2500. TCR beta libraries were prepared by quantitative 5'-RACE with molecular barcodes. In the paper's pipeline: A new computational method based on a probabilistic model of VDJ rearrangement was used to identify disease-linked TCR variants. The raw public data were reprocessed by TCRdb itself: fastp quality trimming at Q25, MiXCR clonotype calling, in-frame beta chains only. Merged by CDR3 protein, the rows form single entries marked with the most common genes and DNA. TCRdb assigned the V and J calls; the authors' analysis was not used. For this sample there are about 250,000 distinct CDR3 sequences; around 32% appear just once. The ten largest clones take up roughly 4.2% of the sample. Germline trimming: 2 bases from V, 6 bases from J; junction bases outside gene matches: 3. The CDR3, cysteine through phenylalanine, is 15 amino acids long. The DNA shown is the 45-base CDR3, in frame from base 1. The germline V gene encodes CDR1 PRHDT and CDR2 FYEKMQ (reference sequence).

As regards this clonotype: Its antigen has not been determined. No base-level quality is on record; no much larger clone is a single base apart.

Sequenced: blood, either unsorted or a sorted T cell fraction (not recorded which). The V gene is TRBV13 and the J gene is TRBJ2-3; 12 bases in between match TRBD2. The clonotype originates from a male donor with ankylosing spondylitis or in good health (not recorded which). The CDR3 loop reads CASSLSGTSGDTQYF. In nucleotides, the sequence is TGTGCCAGCAGCTTATCGGGGACTAGCGGGGATACGCAGTATTTT.